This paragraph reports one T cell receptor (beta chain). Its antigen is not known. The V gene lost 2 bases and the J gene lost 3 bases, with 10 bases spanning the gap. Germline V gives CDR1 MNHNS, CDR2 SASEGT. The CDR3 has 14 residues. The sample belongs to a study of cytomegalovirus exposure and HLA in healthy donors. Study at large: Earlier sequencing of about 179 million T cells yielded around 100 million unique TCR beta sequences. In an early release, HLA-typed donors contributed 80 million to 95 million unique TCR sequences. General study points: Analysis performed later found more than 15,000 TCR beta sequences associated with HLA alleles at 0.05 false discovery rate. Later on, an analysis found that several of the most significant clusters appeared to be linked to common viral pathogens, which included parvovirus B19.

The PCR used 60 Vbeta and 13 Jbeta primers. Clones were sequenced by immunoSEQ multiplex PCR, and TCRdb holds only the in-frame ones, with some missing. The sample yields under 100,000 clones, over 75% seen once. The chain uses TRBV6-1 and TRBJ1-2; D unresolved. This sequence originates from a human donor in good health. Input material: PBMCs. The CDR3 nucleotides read TGTGCCAGCAGTGAACCAGGCAGGTACTATGGCTACACCTTC. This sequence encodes CASSEPGRYYGYTF.